This record covers a single T cell receptor (beta chain). Antigen unknown. Random-hexamer reverse transcription was applied to roughly 0.5 to 1 ug RNA. Across 54 Vbeta and 13 Jbeta, immunoSEQ multiplex PCR amplified TCR beta CDR3. TCRdb processed the immunoSEQ multiplex PCR reads anew with MiXCR; each CDR3 protein has one entry. The sample has 80,000 to 90,000 distinct CDR3 sequences, roughly 94% seen once. The sample comes from a study of CD8 T cells in Susac syndrome. Study information: Patients with Susac syndrome were, at the time of blood collection, therapy-naive, maintained on corticosteroids, or maintained on intravenous immunoglobulin alone.

Negative isolation was applied to CD8+ and CD4+ T cells, and FACS enrichment was applied to TEMRA cells. Points from the study as a whole: The total CD8+ repertoires yielded around 15 Susac-specific public clones and the CD8+ TEMRA repertoires yielded a few.

This receptor was obtained from a human donor with Susac syndrome. What was sequenced was CD8+ T cells from PBMCs.

The CDR3 DNA is TGTGCCAGCAACCCGACAGGGTCATTGACAGATACGCAGTATTTT. Translation: CASNPTGSLTDTQYF. The rearrangement joins TRBV9 to TRBJ2-3; 7 nucleotides match TRBD1. J lost 3 bases, V lost 6 bases, and 10 bases had no gene match. This CDR3 has 15 amino acids. Looked up from germline, CDR1 is SGDLS and CDR2 is YYNGEE.